The 22 T cell receptor beta chains listed next were all sequenced from one sample in a study of CD8 T cells in Susac syndrome. cDNA came from roughly 0.53 to 1 ug RNA primed by random hexamers. Via MiXCR, TCRdb re-called the immunoSEQ multiplex PCR reads, giving one row per CDR3 protein. The sample contains around 150,000 distinct CDR3 sequences, 94% of which appear only once. Sequencing was performed on CD8+ T cells from PBMCs. These receptors originate from a human donor in good health.

V usage is TRBV9 and J usage is TRBJ2-3; 9 bases map to TRBD2. Germline V gene sequence: CDR1 SGDLS, CDR2 YYNGEE. J gave up 6 bases and V 2 bases, and 7 bases lay outside the gene matches. This CDR3 has 15 amino acids. The CDR3 spells CASSVSGRSFDTQYF. The DNA of the CDR3 is TGTGCCAGCAGCGTCAGCGGGAGGTCGTTCGATACGCAGTATTTT.

The chain uses TRBV7-9 and TRBJ2-1; 14 bases line up with TRBD2. The junction had 6 bases not matched to a gene; V was cut back by 5 bases and J by 3 bases. Looked up from germline, CDR1 is SEHNR and CDR2 is FQNEAQ (reference sequence). The CDR3 length is 17 residues. DNA of the CDR3: TGTGCCAGCAGCAGACTAGCGGGAGGGCCGGTCTACAATGAGCAGTTCTTC. This sequence encodes CASSRLAGGPVYNEQFF.

The chain has TRBV4-1 and TRBJ1-2, with D hard to call. V gave up 0 bases and J gave up 0 bases, with 8 bases separating them. Germline assignment: CDR1 MGHRA and CDR2 YSYEKL. CDR3 length equals 15 residues. The DNA of the CDR3 is TGCGCCAGCAGCCAAGAGGGCAGACCTAACTATGGCTACACCTTC. Translating it yields CASSQEGRPNYGYTF.

The V gene is TRBV3-1, the J gene TRBJ1-5; D gene unclear. The germline CDR1 and CDR2 sequences are LGHDT and YNNKEL (reference sequence). V was pared by 6 bases and J by 1 base, with 13 bases between. The CDR3 covers 15 residues. The CDR3: CASSPGSRSNQPQHF. For the CDR3, the DNA is TGTGCCAGCAGTCCGGGCTCCCGCAGCAATCAGCCCCAGCATTTT.

V usage is TRBV20-1 and J usage is TRBJ2-1; D assignment may be TRBD1 or TRBD2 (5 bases each). The V gene's germline CDR1 is DFQATT and CDR2 SNEGSKA (reference sequence). Trimming took off 3 bases at V and 7 bases at J, with 13 bases between the two ends. The CDR3 is made up of 13 amino acids. CDR3 sequence reads: CSARGVTWNEQFF. CDR3 DNA sequence: TGCAGTGCTAGGGGGGTTACGTGGAATGAGCAGTTCTTC.

This chain joins TRBV7-9 and TRBJ2-7, with D hard to call. V lost 0 bases, J lost 5 bases, and 2 bases lay in between. CDR1 and CDR2 (germline): SEHNR, FQNEAQ (reference sequence). The CDR3 loop spans 11 amino acids. CDR3: CASSLADEQYF. Here the CDR3 DNA reads TGTGCCAGCAGCTTAGCCGACGAGCAGTACTTC. The full variable domain, its missing parts supplied by reference TRBV7-9 and TRBJ2-7, is DTGVSQNPRHKITKRGQNVTFRCDPISEHNRLYWYRQTLGQGPEFLTYFQNEAQLEKSRLLSDRFSAERPKGSFSTLEIQRTEQGDSAMYLCASSLADEQYFGPGTRLTVT.

V and J are TRBV12-3 or TRBV12-4 and TRBJ2-4; tentative D call: TRBD1 (6 bases). The CDR3 is 17 amino acids. V dropped 1 base and J dropped 6 bases, with 19 bases sitting between them. The CDR3 loop reads CASSLEPGHWMGNIQYF. The CDR3 DNA follows: TGTGCCAGCAGTTTAGAGCCGGGACATTGGATGGGAAACATTCAGTACTTC.

This chain links TRBV29-1 with TRBJ2-7; 9 positions agree with TRBD1. This CDR3 region has 14 residues. Trimming took 6 bases from V and 0 from J; bases not matched to a gene: 6. Germline loops: CDR1 SQVTM, CDR2 ANQGSEA. This CDR3 is CSVAGTGLSYEQYF. The CDR3 bases are TGCAGCGTAGCCGGGACAGGGCTCTCCTACGAGCAGTACTTC.

The chain has TRBV9 and TRBJ2-7; 10 nucleotides match TRBD1. J lost 3 bases, V lost 4 bases, and 7 bases had no gene match. Per germline, CDR1 SGDLS and CDR2 YYNGEE. CDR3 length: 15 amino acids. The CDR3 DNA reads as TGTGCCAGCAGCTATGGACAGGGGGGACTCTACGAGCAGTACTTC. This codes for CASSYGQGGLYEQYF. Filled out from reference TRBV9 and TRBJ2-7, the complete variable domain reads DSGVTQTPKHLITATGQRVTLRCSPRSGDLSVYWYQQSLDQGLQFLIQYYNGEERAKGNILERFSAQQFPDLHSELNLSSLELGDSALYFCASSYGQGGLYEQYFGPGTRLTVT.

The V and J genes are TRBV11-2 and TRBJ2-5; 8 bases match TRBD2. Germline V lookup: CDR1 SGHAT, CDR2 FQNNGV. This CDR3 comprises 14 residues. Losses at the gene ends were 1 base for V and 7 bases for J; bases not matched to a gene: 5. CDR3 DNA: TGTGCCAGCAGCTTAGGGGGACTAGAATCGACCCAGTACTTC. This codes for CASSLGGLESTQYF.

V and J are TRBV28 and TRBJ2-3; perhaps TRBD1 as D (6 bases). This CDR3 spans 15 amino acids. The germline gives CDR1 MDHEN, CDR2 SYDVKM. Trimming shortened V by 5 bases and J by 0 bases, and 12 bases separated the two germline ends. CDR3 sequence (DNA): TGTGCCAGCAGTCCCCGGGACACGAGCACAGATACGCAGTATTTT. It translates to CASSPRDTSTDTQYF.

This sequence joins TRBV12-3 or TRBV12-4 and TRBJ2-7, with D possibly being TRBD2 (6 bases). This CDR3 contains 14 residues. Trimming removed 5 bases at V and 1 base at J, with 12 bases between. The CDR3: CASSTEGESYEQYF. In DNA form, the CDR3 reads TGTGCCAGCAGTACGGAGGGTGAGTCCTACGAGCAGTACTTC.

This clonotype has only one observation. The chain joins TRBV20-1 to TRBJ2-1; the match to TRBD2 covers 12 bases. The junction had 5 bases not matched to a gene; V was cut back by 2 bases and J by 9 bases. Germline CDR1 reads DFQATT; CDR2 reads SNEGSKA (reference sequence). This CDR3 region has 14 residues. The CDR3 protein is CSARSLAGGGEQFF. CDR3 nucleotide sequence: TGCAGTGCTAGATCTCTAGCGGGAGGGGGTGAGCAGTTCTTC.

The V gene is TRBV18, the J gene TRBJ2-1; a weak D match, TRBD2 (6 bases). The CDR3 is 16 residues long. V dropped 2 bases and J dropped 5 bases, with 16 bases sitting between them. Germline V gene sequence: CDR1 KGHSH, CDR2 LQKENI. This chain's CDR3 is CASSPIISGEHNEQFF. The CDR3 bases are TGTGCCAGCTCACCAATCATTAGCGGAGAACACAATGAGCAGTTCTTC. The full variable domain, with the rest looked up from reference TRBV18 and TRBJ2-1, is NAGVMQNPRHLVRRRGQEARLRCSPMKGHSHVYWYRQLPEEGLKFMVYLQKENIIDESGMPKERFSAEFPKEGPSILRIQQVVRGDSAAYFCASSPIISGEHNEQFFGPGTRLTVL.

The chain has TRBV28 and TRBJ2-5; 8 bases map to TRBD1. This CDR3 spans 18 amino acids. V dropped 6 bases and J dropped 4; count of bases not matched to a gene: 19. Germline V CDR1 and CDR2: MDHEN, SYDVKM. The CDR3 spells CASSPRIVDRGPLETQYF. The CDR3 bases are TGTGCCAGCAGCCCCCGGATTGTCGACAGGGGTCCCCTAGAGACCCAGTACTTC.

The V gene is TRBV13, the J gene TRBJ2-5; D is perhaps TRBD1 (6 bases). This CDR3 has 14 amino acids. Trimming pared 4 bases from V and 2 bases from J, leaving 11 bases between. From germline, CDR1 is PRHDT and CDR2 FYEKMQ (reference sequence). The CDR3 protein is CASSSRTAQETQYF. The CDR3 DNA sequence: TGTGCCAGCAGCTCGAGGACAGCACAAGAGACCCAGTACTTC.

The sample holds one count of this clonotype. V gene TRBV30 combines with J gene TRBJ2-7, with D possibly being TRBD1 or TRBD2 (6 bases each). Germline CDR1 is GTSNPN and CDR2 is SVGIG (reference sequence). The CDR3 loop spans 13 amino acids. V was trimmed by 4 bases and J by 2 bases, leaving 12 bases between them. CDR3 protein: CAWNRGPAYEQYF. The CDR3 DNA reads TGTGCCTGGAATCGGGGGCCAGCCTACGAGCAGTACTTC.

The CDR3 region has the DNA TGCGCCAGCAGCCAAAAGGCTTCGTGGAACACTGAAGCTTTCTTT. Its translation is CASSQKASWNTEAFF. The V call is TRBV4-3, the J call TRBJ1-1, with no clear D. The CDR3 sequence is 15 residues long. Looked up from germline, CDR1 is LGHNA and CDR2 is YSLEER. With 2 bases removed from V and 1 base from J, the gap between germline ends came to 11 bases.

This rearrangement joins TRBV9 to TRBJ2-6; D is undetermined. V was pared by 0 bases and J by 2 bases, with 3 bases between. Germline loops: CDR1 SGDLS, CDR2 YYNGEE. This CDR3 comprises 14 residues. CDR3 residues: CASSVDAGANVLTF. The CDR3 coding sequence is TGTGCCAGCAGCGTAGACGCTGGGGCCAACGTCCTGACTTTC.

This chain's CDR3 is CASSLGANYEQYF. The CDR3 bases are TGCGCCAGCAGCTTGGGCGCAAACTACGAGCAGTACTTC. The chain joins TRBV5-1 to TRBJ2-7; no clear D. Trimming pared 0 bases from V and 3 bases from J, leaving 7 bases between. The CDR3 is made up of 13 amino acids. Germline CDR1 is SGHRS and CDR2 is YFSETQ. Looking up the rest from reference TRBV5-1 and TRBJ2-7 gives the full variable domain: KAGVTQTPRYLIKTRGQQVTLSCSPISGHRSVSWYQQTPGQGLQFLFEYFSETQRNKGNFPGRFSGRQFSNSRSEMNVSTLELGDSALYLCASSLGANYEQYFGPGTRLTVT.

In its sample, this clonotype was seen once. The gene calls are TRBV27 and TRBJ2-3; D unclear. The V gene lost 9 bases and the J gene lost 2 bases, with 15 bases spanning the gap. The germline CDR1 and CDR2 sequences are MNHEY and SMNVEV (reference sequence). This CDR3 spans 14 amino acids. The CDR3 reads CASGTSFNTDTQYF. The CDR3 DNA sequence: TGTGCCAGTGGTACATCCTTTAACACAGATACGCAGTATTTT.

The J gene is TRBJ2-1, the V gene TRBV12-3 or TRBV12-4; D call uncertain. The CDR3 runs 15 residues. V lost 5 bases and J lost 0, with 11 bases in between. The CDR3 bases are TGTGCCAGCAGTACGAGTCCTAGCTCCTACAATGAGCAGTTCTTC. Its protein is CASSTSPSSYNEQFF.